Only one count was recorded for the clone carrying this T cell receptor beta chain. Germline CDR1 reads KGHSH; CDR2 reads LQKENI. V lost 3 bases and J lost 5, with 16 bases in between. This CDR3 spans 15 amino acids. This record comes from a study of blood T cell repertoires in COVID-19. About the study: The United States, Italy and Spain were the sources of the acute and convalescent COVID-19 samples. From T cells, B-cell-depleted T cells, or PBMCs came the material, which was cDNA or gDNA.

Authors' methods: By means of reference gene primer amplification, nucleated cell counts were estimated. Profiling relied on immunoSEQ multiplex PCR, and the TCRdb table lists in-frame clones only, not all of them. V and J calls and clone size are as listed in that table; D and trimming were resolved from the DNA. Of roughly 200,000 clones in the sample, about three quarters are singletons; the top ten hold about 2.8%. The TCR comes from a woman older than 75 with active or convalescent COVID-19. The sample was peripheral blood. V usage is TRBV18 and J usage is TRBJ1-1; D is perhaps TRBD1 (6 bases). CDR3 in amino acids: CASSPSGGRETEAFF. The CDR3 bases are TGTGCCAGCTCACCCTCCGGGGGGCGCGAAACTGAAGCTTTCTTT.